This T cell receptor (beta chain) was recorded in a study of T cell changes during pregnancy in multiple sclerosis. The CDR3 is 13 amino acids. Per germline, CDR1 WSHSY and CDR2 SAAADI. After removal of 4 bases from V and 3 bases from J, the junction contained 3 bases not matched to a gene. Assay used: immunoSEQ multiplex PCR; TCRdb lists only in-frame clones, some missing. The sample shows 65,000 to 95,000 clones, about 92% of them seen only once. This clonotype was obtained from a female donor in good health, enrolled as a control in a pregnancy study. This sequence joins TRBV10-2 and TRBJ2-7, with TRBD2 matching over 7 bases. This specimen was peripheral blood, taken after pregnancy. The CDR3 here is CASSGGGGYEQYF. The CDR3 nucleotides are TGCGCCAGCAGTGGTGGGGGGGGCTACGAGCAGTACTTC.